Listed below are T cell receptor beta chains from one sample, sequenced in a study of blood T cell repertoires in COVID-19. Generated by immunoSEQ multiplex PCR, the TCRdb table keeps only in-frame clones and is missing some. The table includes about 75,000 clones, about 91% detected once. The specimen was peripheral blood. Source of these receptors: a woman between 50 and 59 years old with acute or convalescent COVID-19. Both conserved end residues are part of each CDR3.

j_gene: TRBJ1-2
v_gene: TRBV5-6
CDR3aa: CASSENPPVNYGYTF

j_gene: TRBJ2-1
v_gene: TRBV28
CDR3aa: CASRPHQGFGPYNEQFF

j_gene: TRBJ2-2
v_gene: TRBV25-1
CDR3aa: CASSAQVGANTGELFF

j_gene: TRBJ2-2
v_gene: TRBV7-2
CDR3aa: CASSSSFGTGELFF

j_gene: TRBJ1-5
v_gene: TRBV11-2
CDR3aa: CASSLQGNQPQHF

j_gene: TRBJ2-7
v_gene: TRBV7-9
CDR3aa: CASSPSTSGYEQYF

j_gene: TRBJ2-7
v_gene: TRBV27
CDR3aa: CASSPLVDSGYEQYF

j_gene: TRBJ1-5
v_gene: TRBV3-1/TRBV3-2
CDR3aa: CASSSGRGNQPQHF

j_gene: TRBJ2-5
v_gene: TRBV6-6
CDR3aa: CASRPSAETQYF

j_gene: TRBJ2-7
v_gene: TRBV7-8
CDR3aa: CASSSRTVSYEQYF

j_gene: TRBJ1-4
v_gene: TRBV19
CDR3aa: CASTELHGEKLFF

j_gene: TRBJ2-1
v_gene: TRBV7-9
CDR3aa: CASRETGQAYYNEQFF

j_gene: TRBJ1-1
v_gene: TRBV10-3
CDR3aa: CATRTGLGTEAFF

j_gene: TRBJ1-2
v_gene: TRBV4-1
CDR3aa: CASSQGSSNYGYTF

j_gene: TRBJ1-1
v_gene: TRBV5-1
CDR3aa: CASSLQDRESEAFF

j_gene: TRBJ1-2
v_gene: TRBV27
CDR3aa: CASSRQGAYGYTF

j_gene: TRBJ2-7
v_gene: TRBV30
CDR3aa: CAWSSSSYEQYF

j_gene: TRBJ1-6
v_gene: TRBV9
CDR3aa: CASSVGAGGDSPLHF

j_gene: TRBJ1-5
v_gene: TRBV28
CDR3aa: CASSVPSGGIRDQPQHF

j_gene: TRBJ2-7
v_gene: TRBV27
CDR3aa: CASSPIRDGTGHEQYF

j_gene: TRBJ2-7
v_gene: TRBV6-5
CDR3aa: CASSYWGQGYYEQYF

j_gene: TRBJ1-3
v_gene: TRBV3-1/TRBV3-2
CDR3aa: CASSLPPGGKSSGNTIYF

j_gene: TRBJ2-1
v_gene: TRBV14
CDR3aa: CASSPGQNFVYNEQFF

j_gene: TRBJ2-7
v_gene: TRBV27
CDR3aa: CASSFGGGVLEQYF

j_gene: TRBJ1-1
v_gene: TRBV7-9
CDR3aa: CASSPWGRDGTEAFF

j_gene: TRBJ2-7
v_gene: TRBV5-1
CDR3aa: CASSAGLGEQYF

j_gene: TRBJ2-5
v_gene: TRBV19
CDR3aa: CATRLAGSLQETQYF

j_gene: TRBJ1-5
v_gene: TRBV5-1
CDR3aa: CASSLGGTGVDQPQHF

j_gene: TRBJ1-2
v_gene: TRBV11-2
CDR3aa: CASSTGTGSGYTF

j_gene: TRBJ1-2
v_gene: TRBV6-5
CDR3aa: CASSPGQAFLGYTF

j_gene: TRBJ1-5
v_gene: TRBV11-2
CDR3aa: CASSFDSPARRGNQPQHF

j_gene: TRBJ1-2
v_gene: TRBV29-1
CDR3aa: CSVSIGGSGYGYTF

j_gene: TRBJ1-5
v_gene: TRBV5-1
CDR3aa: CASSADGGGLQPQHF

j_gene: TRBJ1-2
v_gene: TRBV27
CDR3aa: CASSASGGGGGYTF

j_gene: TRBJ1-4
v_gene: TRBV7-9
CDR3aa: CASSLGPGELFF